The next 32 T cell receptor beta chains were all read from a single sample in a study of Ad26.COV2.S vaccination and SARS-CoV-2 variants. Libraries were prepared by immunoSEQ multiplex PCR; TCRdb keeps only in-frame clonotypes and omits some of them. The table records about 410,000 clones, approximately 91% of them present only once. The treatment here: roughly 19 received Ad26.COV2.S at low or high dose, single or two shots; about five received placebo; per-sample allocation not given. On day 63 after the first injection, vaccine and placebo recipients gave samples. Sequenced here: peripheral blood, sampled in a trial of Ad26.COV2.S vaccine versus placebo. All receptors derive from a person between 18 and 59 years old who received the Ad26.COV2.S COVID-19 vaccine or a placebo.

The rearrangement uses TRBV6-5 and TRBJ2-7; 7 nucleotides line up with TRBD2. V lost 8 bases to trimming and J lost 3 bases; unmatched junction nucleotides: 7. CDR3 length equals 13 residues. Germline values: CDR1 MNHEY, CDR2 SVGAGI. CDR3 loop: CASALGGGYEQYF. The CDR3 DNA reads as TGTGCCAGCGCTTTGGGGGGGGGCTACGAGCAGTACTTC.

The genes are TRBV5-1 and TRBJ2-4; 8 positions match TRBD2. V shed 3 bases and J 6 bases; nucleotides not matched to a gene: 5. The germline gives CDR1 SGHRS, CDR2 YFSETQ. The CDR3 sequence is 14 residues long. The CDR3 coding sequence is TGCGCCAGCAGCTCCCCGGGACTAGGAAACATTCAGTACTTC. It is translated as CASSSPGLGNIQYF.

The sample holds many counts of this clone. This chain joins TRBV28 and TRBJ1-2; no clear D gene. CDR3 length: 11 residues. CDR1 MDHEN and CDR2 SYDVKM come from the germline V gene. The V and J ends lost 9 bases and 2 bases respectively, with 7 bases between them. CDR3 nucleotide sequence: TGTGCCAGTGACTCAAACTATGGCTACACCTTC. It translates to CASDSNYGYTF.

The rearrangement joins TRBV5-4 to TRBJ2-1; 7 nucleotides agree with TRBD1. V was clipped by 5 bases and J by 3 bases; unmatched bases: 8. This CDR3 spans 15 amino acids. Germline CDR1 SGHNT, CDR2 YYREEE (reference sequence). DNA of the CDR3: TGTGCCAGCAGTAATCGACAGGGAAGCTACAATGAGCAGTTCTTC. Translation gives CASSNRQGSYNEQFF.

This chain joins TRBV30 and TRBJ1-2; D unclear. This CDR3 contains 14 residues. CDR1 and CDR2 from the germline V gene are GTSNPN and SVGIG (reference sequence). The ends were cut back, 0 bases at V and 6 bases at J, with 14 bases in the middle. Written as DNA, the CDR3 is TGTGCCTGGAGTGTACCAGCTTGGGGAAATGGCTACACCTTC. This gives the protein CAWSVPAWGNGYTF. The full variable domain, in which reference TRBV30 and TRBJ1-2 provide the parts outside the CDR3, is SQTIHQWPATLVQPVGSPLSLECTVEGTSNPNLYWYRQAAGRGLQLLFYSVGIGQISSEVPQNLSASRPQDRQFILSSKKLLLSDSGFYLCAWSVPAWGNGYTFGSGTRLTVV.

The table lists this clone with a count of one. The chain combines TRBV28 with TRBJ2-3; TRBD1 is a possible D gene (7 bases). V lost 5 bases, J lost 6 bases, and 15 bases lay in between. The CDR3 sequence is 14 residues long. In germline, CDR1 is MDHEN, CDR2 SYDVKM. Written as DNA, the CDR3 is TGTGCCAGCAGTACAGGGGAGGTCATCGATACGCAGTATTTT. It is translated as CASSTGEVIDTQYF.

This chain uses TRBV4-1 with TRBJ1-4; the D is unclear. CDR1 is MGHRA, CDR2 YSYEKL, per germline. The CDR3 covers 15 residues. Trimming stripped 0 bases from V and 0 bases from J, with 5 bases between. In nucleotides, the CDR3 is TGCGCCAGCAGCCAAGACCTAGCAACTAATGAAAAACTGTTTTTT. Encoded protein: CASSQDLATNEKLFF.

The chain recombines TRBV6-5 with TRBJ2-4; TRBD1 agrees at 7 bases. The J segment lost 7 bases and the V segment lost 3 bases, leaving 3 bases of the junction unmatched. CDR1 and CDR2 from the germline V gene are MNHEY and SVGAGI. The CDR3 runs 13 residues. DNA for the CDR3: TGTGCCAGCAGTTATGAGGGGGCGAACATTCAGTACTTC. Its translation: CASSYEGANIQYF.

This clone showed up just once. The chain has TRBV18 and TRBJ1-2, with D tentatively TRBD1 (6 bases). V was shortened by 2 bases and J by 2 bases, with 15 bases between the two germline ends. The CDR3 is 16 amino acids. The germline gives CDR1 KGHSH, CDR2 LQKENI. The CDR3 spells CASSPFSDSRNYGYTF. The CDR3 DNA reads TGTGCCAGCTCACCATTCTCGGACAGCCGAAACTATGGCTACACCTTC.

The rearrangement joins TRBV5-1 to TRBJ2-3; the match to TRBD2 covers 7 bases. The J segment lost 2 bases and the V segment lost 1 base, leaving 4 bases of the junction unmatched. The germline CDR1 and CDR2 sequences are SGHRS and YFSETQ. The CDR3 runs to 15 residues. The CDR3 spells CASSLQAGITDTQYF. CDR3 in DNA: TGCGCCAGCAGCTTGCAAGCGGGGATCACAGATACGCAGTATTTT. Full variable domain (remainder filled in from reference TRBV5-1 and TRBJ2-3): KAGVTQTPRYLIKTRGQQVTLSCSPISGHRSVSWYQQTPGQGLQFLFEYFSETQRNKGNFPGRFSGRQFSNSRSEMNVSTLELGDSALYLCASSLQAGITDTQYFGPGTRLTVL.

The rearrangement uses TRBV5-1 and TRBJ2-5, with a weak D call TRBD2 (5 bases). Deletions cut 4 bases from V and 2 bases from J, with 15 bases between. Germline V lookup: CDR1 SGHRS, CDR2 YFSETQ. The CDR3 has 15 residues. This CDR3 is CASSPRRRQQETQYF. The CDR3 DNA sequence: TGCGCCAGCAGCCCCCGGAGGCGGCAACAAGAGACCCAGTACTTC.

The CDR3 loop is CASSAGGSSYNEQFF. DNA for the CDR3: TGTGCCAGCAGTGCCGGCGGGAGCTCCTACAATGAGCAGTTCTTC. The V gene is TRBV6-4, the J gene TRBJ2-1; TRBD2 matches at 7 bases. Unmatched junction bases numbered 3, after V lost 4 bases and J lost 0 bases. From germline, CDR1 is MRHNA and CDR2 SNTAGT. This CDR3 has 15 amino acids.

The chain links TRBV28 to TRBJ1-5; D uncertain. The V gene's germline CDR1 is MDHEN and CDR2 SYDVKM. The CDR3 contains 14 residues. Deletions cut 6 bases from V and 0 bases from J, with 9 bases between. The DNA for the CDR3 is TGTGCCAGCAGCTACACGTATAGCAATCAGCCCCAGCATTTT. It yields the protein CASSYTYSNQPQHF.

This clone was detected only a few times. The rearrangement uses TRBV21-1 and TRBJ2-7; TRBD2, the table's D call, was not compared with the DNA. TRBV21-1 is a recognized pseudogene. The CDR3 has 14 residues. The CDR3 is CASSKDGESYEQYF. DNA for the CDR3: TGTGCCAGCAGCAAAGATGGAGAGTCCTACGAGCAGTACTTC.

V usage is TRBV5-4 and J usage is TRBJ1-2; 8 nucleotides agree with TRBD1. J was trimmed by 4 bases and V by 0 bases; bases with no gene match: 8. Germline CDR1 reads SGHNT; CDR2 reads YYREEE (reference sequence). The CDR3 has 16 amino acids. The CDR3 DNA reads TGTGCCAGCAGCTTGGAGCCGGGACAGGCGCCCTATGGCTACACCTTC. Encoded protein: CASSLEPGQAPYGYTF.

The chain uses TRBV29-1 and TRBJ2-3; weak D call: TRBD2 (6 bases). V lost 0 bases, J lost 5 bases, and 24 bases lay in between. The CDR3 is 18 amino acids. CDR1 SQVTM and CDR2 ANQGSEA come from the germline V gene. CDR3 sequence (DNA): TGCAGCGTTGAAGAGGCCGAATATAGCGGTAGTAACATAGATACGCAGTATTTT. Amino acids: CSVEEAEYSGSNIDTQYF.

The chain couples TRBV5-4 to TRBJ1-2, with 10 bases identical to TRBD1. Losses at the gene ends were 4 bases for V and 8 bases for J; bases not matched to a gene: 11. The CDR3 extends over 15 amino acids. Looked up from germline, CDR1 is SGHNT and CDR2 is YYREEE (reference sequence). CDR3 sequence (DNA): TGTGCCAGCAGCCGCGATTCGACAGGGGGCGAAGGCTACACCTTC. This codes for CASSRDSTGGEGYTF.

The CDR3 loop reads CSASRTGRPHEQYF. The DNA for the CDR3 is TGCAGTGCTAGTAGGACAGGCCGGCCCCACGAGCAGTACTTC. The chain carries TRBV20-1 and TRBJ2-7, with 7 bases identical to TRBD1. The CDR3 extends over 14 amino acids. Germline CDR1 DFQATT, CDR2 SNEGSKA (reference sequence). With 3 bases clipped from V and 5 bases from J, the junction kept 10 bases outside the gene matches.

The chain carries TRBV7-2 and TRBJ2-3; perhaps TRBD2 as D (6 bases). The germline CDR1 and CDR2 sequences are SGHTA and FQGNSA. This CDR3 comprises 11 residues. V gave up 5 bases and J gave up 9 bases, with 9 bases separating them. This CDR3 is CASSGDSTQYF. CDR3 nucleotides: TGTGCCAGCAGCGGGGACTCCACGCAGTATTTT.

The chain links TRBV10-3 to TRBJ2-1; 8 bases agree with TRBD1. The CDR3 has 15 residues. Trimming took 0 bases from V and 7 from J; bases not matched to a gene: 5. The germline CDR1 and CDR2 sequences are ENHRY and SYGVKD. This chain's CDR3 is CAISESDRGRNEQFF. As DNA, the CDR3 is TGTGCCATCAGTGAGTCCGACAGGGGAAGGAATGAGCAGTTCTTC.

This sequence joins TRBV5-1 and TRBJ2-1; 13 bases match TRBD2. The CDR3 is 15 amino acids. V shed 3 bases, J shed 8 bases, and the junction held 5 bases outside the gene matches. From germline, CDR1 is SGHRS and CDR2 YFSETQ. The CDR3 here is CASSSGLAGVDEQFF. The CDR3, as DNA: TGCGCCAGCAGCTCAGGACTAGCGGGAGTTGATGAGCAGTTCTTC.

The chain employs TRBV5-1 and TRBJ2-1; TRBD2 aligns across 10 bases. With 1 base clipped from V and 8 bases from J, the junction kept 3 bases outside the gene matches. Germline V lookup: CDR1 SGHRS, CDR2 YFSETQ. The CDR3 has 14 amino acids. CDR3 amino acids: CASSLSLAGDEQFF. As DNA, the CDR3 is TGCGCCAGCAGCTTGAGCCTAGCGGGAGATGAGCAGTTCTTC.

This chain uses TRBV28 with TRBJ2-1, with 7 bases matching TRBD2. The CDR3 is made up of 15 amino acids. Germline values: CDR1 MDHEN, CDR2 SYDVKM. The V and J ends lost 3 bases and 9 bases, in that order; junction bases with no gene match: 11. Here the CDR3 DNA reads TGTGCCAGCAGTTTGGCGGGAGAGGGACCAGGTGAGCAGTTCTTC. It yields the protein CASSLAGEGPGEQFF.

This sequence joins TRBV2 and TRBJ2-1; tentatively, D is TRBD2 (5 bases). The CDR3 runs to 15 residues. Germline CDR1 and CDR2: SNHLY and FYNNEI. Trimming took 8 bases from V and 2 from J, leaving 16 bases between them. The CDR3: CASLEEGAPYNEQFF. The CDR3 coding sequence is TGTGCCAGCCTCGAAGAGGGAGCCCCCTACAATGAGCAGTTCTTC.

The chain has TRBV28 and TRBJ1-1; D remains unclear. Germline V gene data show CDR1 as MDHEN and CDR2 as SYDVKM. V gave up 3 bases and J gave up 1 base, with 9 bases separating them. This CDR3 is 14 amino acids long. CDR3 coding DNA: TGTGCCAGCAGTTTTTACGTGGAGAACACTGAAGCTTTCTTT. The encoded protein is CASSFYVENTEAFF.

The chain links TRBV7-3 to TRBJ1-1; D is undetermined. The CDR3 length is 13 residues. CDR1 is SGHTA, CDR2 FQGTGA, per germline. Trimming removed 3 bases from V and 7 bases from J, with 12 bases in between. This CDR3 is CASSFGGRSEAFF. The CDR3 region has the DNA TGTGCCAGCAGCTTCGGCGGGAGGAGTGAAGCTTTCTTT.

V gene TRBV25-1 combines with J gene TRBJ1-5, with D hard to call. Germline V gene data show CDR1 as MGHDK and CDR2 as SYGVNS. V gave up 1 base and J gave up 3 bases, with 7 bases separating them. There are 14 residues in the CDR3. The CDR3 here is CASSELKINQPQHF. Here the CDR3 DNA reads TGTGCCAGCAGTGAATTGAAAATCAATCAGCCCCAGCATTTT.

The genes are TRBV27 and TRBJ2-7, with 10 nucleotides matching TRBD2. The CDR3 has 15 residues. Germline trimming cut 5 bases from V and 4 bases from J; bases unmatched to any gene: 8. The germline gives CDR1 MNHEY, CDR2 SMNVEV (reference sequence). The CDR3 DNA sequence: TGTGCCAGCAGTCCACTAGCGGGACAGGTGTACGAGCAGTACTTC. Translating gives CASSPLAGQVYEQYF.

CDR3 coding DNA: TGTGCCAGCTCACCACCTGTGGGAGGGGGCATTGGCTACACCTTC. This encodes CASSPPVGGGIGYTF. This rearrangement joins TRBV18 to TRBJ1-2; 7 positions match TRBD1. This CDR3 contains 15 residues. Germline V CDR1 and CDR2: KGHSH, LQKENI. The J segment lost 7 bases and the V segment lost 0 bases, leaving 8 bases of the junction unmatched. Variable domain in full (rest from reference TRBV18 and TRBJ1-2): NAGVMQNPRHLVRRRGQEARLRCSPMKGHSHVYWYRQLPEEGLKFMVYLQKENIIDESGMPKERFSAEFPKEGPSILRIQQVVRGDSAAYFCASSPPVGGGIGYTFGSGTRLTVV.

About this clone: Distinct nucleotide sequences in the sample also encode this CDR3. The chain couples TRBV5-1 to TRBJ1-5; D is perhaps TRBD1 (5 bases). Trimming removed 0 bases from V and 5 bases from J, with 6 bases in between. Per germline, CDR1 SGHRS and CDR2 YFSETQ. CDR3 length equals 13 residues. CDR3 region: CASSLGGDQPQHF. In nucleotides, the CDR3 is TGCGCCAGCAGCTTGGGAGGGGATCAGCCCCAGCATTTT.

The genes are TRBV15 and TRBJ2-3, with D possibly TRBD2 on 6 matching bases. Trimming cost V 0 bases and J 3 bases, with 7 bases left between them. Germline values: CDR1 LNHNV, CDR2 YYDKDF (reference sequence). The CDR3 totals 14 residues. The CDR3 DNA follows: TGTGCCACCAGCAGAGATCGGGGGACAGATACGCAGTATTTT. The encoded protein is CATSRDRGTDTQYF.

This clone was seen a single time. The chain joins TRBV2 to TRBJ2-3; 7 positions match TRBD2. This CDR3 comprises 15 residues. Germline CDR1 SNHLY, CDR2 FYNNEI. The V gene end was trimmed by 3 bases and the J gene end by 6 bases; junction bases not matched to a gene: 9. The CDR3 DNA reads TGTGCCAGCAGTGAGGGCGAGACTAGCCTTGATACGCAGTATTTT. Its translation is CASSEGETSLDTQYF.